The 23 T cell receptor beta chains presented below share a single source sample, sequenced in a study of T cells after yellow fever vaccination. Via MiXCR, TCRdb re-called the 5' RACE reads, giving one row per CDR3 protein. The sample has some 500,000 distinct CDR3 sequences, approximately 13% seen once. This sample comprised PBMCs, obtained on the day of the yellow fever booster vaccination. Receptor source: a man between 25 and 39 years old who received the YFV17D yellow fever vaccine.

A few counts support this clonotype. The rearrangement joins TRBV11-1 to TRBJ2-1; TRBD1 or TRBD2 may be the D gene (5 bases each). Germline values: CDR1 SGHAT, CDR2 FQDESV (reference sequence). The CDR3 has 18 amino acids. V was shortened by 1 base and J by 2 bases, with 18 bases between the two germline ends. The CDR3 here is CASSLGFGGTTTYNEQFF. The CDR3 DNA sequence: TGTGCCAGCAGCTTAGGGTTTGGGGGTACTACAACCTACAATGAGCAGTTCTTC.

The CDR3 DNA sequence: TGTGCCAGCAGTCGATCCGGGACAGAGAGAAATCAGCCCCAGCATTTT. Translation: CASSRSGTERNQPQHF. V is TRBV27 and J is TRBJ1-5, with TRBD1 matching over 7 bases. CDR3 length: 16 amino acids. Germline V CDR1 and CDR2: MNHEY, SMNVEV (reference sequence). J gave up 4 bases and V 5 bases, and 11 bases lay outside the gene matches.

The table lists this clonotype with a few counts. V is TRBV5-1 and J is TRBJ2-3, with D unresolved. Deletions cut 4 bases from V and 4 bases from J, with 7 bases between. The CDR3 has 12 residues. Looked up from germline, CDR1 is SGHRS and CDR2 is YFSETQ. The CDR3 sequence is CASSVVPDTQYF. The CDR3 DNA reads TGCGCCAGCAGCGTAGTCCCAGATACGCAGTATTTT. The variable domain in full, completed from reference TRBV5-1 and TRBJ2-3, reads KAGVTQTPRYLIKTRGQQVTLSCSPISGHRSVSWYQQTPGQGLQFLFEYFSETQRNKGNFPGRFSGRQFSNSRSEMNVSTLELGDSALYLCASSVVPDTQYFGPGTRLTVL.

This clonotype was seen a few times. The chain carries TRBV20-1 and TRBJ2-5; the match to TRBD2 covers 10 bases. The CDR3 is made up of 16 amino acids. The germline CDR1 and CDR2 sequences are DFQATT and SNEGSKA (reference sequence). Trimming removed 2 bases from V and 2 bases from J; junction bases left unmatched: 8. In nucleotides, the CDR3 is TGCAGTGCTAGACTTCCTAGCGGGAGTTGGCAAGAGACCCAGTACTTC. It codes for CSARLPSGSWQETQYF.

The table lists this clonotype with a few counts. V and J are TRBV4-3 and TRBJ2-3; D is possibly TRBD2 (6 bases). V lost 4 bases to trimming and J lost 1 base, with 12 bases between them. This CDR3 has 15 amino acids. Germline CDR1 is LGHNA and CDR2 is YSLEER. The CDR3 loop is CASSPEGLRTDTQYF. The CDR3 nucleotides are TGCGCCAGCAGCCCAGAGGGACTTCGCACAGATACGCAGTATTTT.

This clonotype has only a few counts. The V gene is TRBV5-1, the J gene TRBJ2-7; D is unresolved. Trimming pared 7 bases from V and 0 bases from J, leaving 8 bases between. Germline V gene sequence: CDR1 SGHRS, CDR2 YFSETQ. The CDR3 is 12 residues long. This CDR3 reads CASRVSSYEQYF. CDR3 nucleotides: TGCGCCAGCCGGGTGAGCTCCTACGAGCAGTACTTC.

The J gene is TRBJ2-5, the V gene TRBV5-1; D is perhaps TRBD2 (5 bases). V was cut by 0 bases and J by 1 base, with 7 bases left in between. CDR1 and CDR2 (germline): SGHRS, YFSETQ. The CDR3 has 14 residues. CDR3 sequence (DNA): TGCGCCAGCAGCTTGGAGGACTCCCAAGAGACCCAGTACTTC. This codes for CASSLEDSQETQYF.

The CDR3, as DNA: TGTGCCAGCAGTTTCGGGGGGAGCCGTGCCAATGAGCAGTTCTTC. Encoded protein: CASSFGGSRANEQFF. The V call is TRBV12-3 or TRBV12-4, the J call TRBJ2-1, with 7 bases fitting TRBD2. This CDR3 is 15 amino acids long. With V trimmed by 3 bases and J by 6 bases, 8 bases remained unmatched.

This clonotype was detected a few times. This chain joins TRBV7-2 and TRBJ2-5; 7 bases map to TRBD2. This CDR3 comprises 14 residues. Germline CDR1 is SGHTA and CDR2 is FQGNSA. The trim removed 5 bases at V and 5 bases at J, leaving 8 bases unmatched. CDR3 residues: CASSLRDGRETQYF. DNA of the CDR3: TGTGCCAGCAGCCTCCGGGACGGGAGGGAGACCCAGTACTTC.

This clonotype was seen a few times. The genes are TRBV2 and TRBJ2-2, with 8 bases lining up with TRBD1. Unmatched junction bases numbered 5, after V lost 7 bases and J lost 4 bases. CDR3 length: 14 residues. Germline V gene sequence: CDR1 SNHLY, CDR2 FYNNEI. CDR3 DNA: TGTGCCAGCAAAGACAGGGGATTCACCGGGGAGCTGTTTTTT. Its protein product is CASKDRGFTGELFF.

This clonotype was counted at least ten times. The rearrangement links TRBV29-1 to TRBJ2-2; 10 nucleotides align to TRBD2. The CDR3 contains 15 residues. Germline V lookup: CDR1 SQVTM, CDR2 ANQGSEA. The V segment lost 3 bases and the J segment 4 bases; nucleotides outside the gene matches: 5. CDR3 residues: CSVDRAGGSTGELFF. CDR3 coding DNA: TGCAGCGTTGATCGAGCGGGAGGGTCCACCGGGGAGCTGTTTTTT.

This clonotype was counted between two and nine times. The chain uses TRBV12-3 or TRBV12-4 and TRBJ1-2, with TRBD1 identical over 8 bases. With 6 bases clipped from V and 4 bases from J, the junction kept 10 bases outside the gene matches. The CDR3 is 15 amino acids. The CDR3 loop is CASRQGQGGSYGYTF. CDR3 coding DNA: TGTGCCAGCAGGCAAGGACAGGGAGGGAGCTATGGCTACACCTTC.

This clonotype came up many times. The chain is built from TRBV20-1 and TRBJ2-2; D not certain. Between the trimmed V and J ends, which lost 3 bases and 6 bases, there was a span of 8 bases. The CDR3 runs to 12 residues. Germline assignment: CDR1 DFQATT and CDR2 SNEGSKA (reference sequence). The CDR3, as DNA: TGCAGTGCTAGGCGAAGGTCCGGGGAGCTGTTTTTT. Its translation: CSARRRSGELFF.

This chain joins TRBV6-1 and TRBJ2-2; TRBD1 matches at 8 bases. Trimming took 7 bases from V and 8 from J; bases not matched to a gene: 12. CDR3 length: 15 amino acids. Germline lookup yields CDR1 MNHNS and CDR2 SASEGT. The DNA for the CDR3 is TGTGCCAGCACCGAAAGGACAGGGAATTTGGGGGAGCTGTTTTTT. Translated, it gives CASTERTGNLGELFF.

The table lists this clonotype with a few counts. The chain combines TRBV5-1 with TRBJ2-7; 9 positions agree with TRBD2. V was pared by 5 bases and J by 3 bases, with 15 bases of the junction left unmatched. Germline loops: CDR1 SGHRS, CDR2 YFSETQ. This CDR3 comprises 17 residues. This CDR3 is CASSRGERLAVFYEQYF. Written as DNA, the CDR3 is TGCGCCAGCAGTAGGGGGGAAAGACTAGCGGTTTTCTACGAGCAGTACTTC.

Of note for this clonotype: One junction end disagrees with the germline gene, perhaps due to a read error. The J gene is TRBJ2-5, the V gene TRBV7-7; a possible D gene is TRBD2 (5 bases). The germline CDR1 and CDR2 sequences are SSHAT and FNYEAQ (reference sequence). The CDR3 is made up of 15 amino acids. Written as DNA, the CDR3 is TGTGCTAGCAGAAAGCGGCCTCGGTACCAAGAGACCCAGTACTTC. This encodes CASRKRPRYQETQYF.

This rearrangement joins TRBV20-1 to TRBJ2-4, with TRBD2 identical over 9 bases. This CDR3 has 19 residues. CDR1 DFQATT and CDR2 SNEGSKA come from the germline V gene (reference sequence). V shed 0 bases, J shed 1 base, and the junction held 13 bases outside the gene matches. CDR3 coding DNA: TGCAGTGCTAGAGATGCCGGGCTAGCGGGATCGTTGGCCAAAAACATTCAGTACTTC. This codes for CSARDAGLAGSLAKNIQYF.

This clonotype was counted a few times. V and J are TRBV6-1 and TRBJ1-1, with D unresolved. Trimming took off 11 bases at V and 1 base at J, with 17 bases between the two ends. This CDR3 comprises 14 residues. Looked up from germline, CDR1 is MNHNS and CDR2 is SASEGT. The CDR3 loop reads CAALAVAGNTEAFF. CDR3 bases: TGTGCCGCCCTAGCAGTGGCCGGGAACACTGAAGCTTTCTTT.

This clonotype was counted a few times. The CDR3 coding sequence is TGCAGCGTTGAAGAGGGGCTAGGGTACACTGAAGCTTTCTTT. Its translation is CSVEEGLGYTEAFF. The V call is TRBV29-1, the J call TRBJ1-1; tentatively, D is TRBD1 (5 bases). CDR1 is SQVTM, CDR2 ANQGSEA, per germline. This CDR3 comprises 14 residues. V was trimmed by 0 bases and J by 3 bases, leaving 11 bases between them. Combining the CDR3 with reference TRBV29-1 and TRBJ1-1 gives the whole variable domain SAVISQKPSRDICQRGTSLTIQCQVDSQVTMMFWYRQQPGQSLTLIATANQGSEATYESGFVIDKFPISRPNLTFSTLTVSNMSPEDSSIYLCSVEEGLGYTEAFFGQGTRLTVV.

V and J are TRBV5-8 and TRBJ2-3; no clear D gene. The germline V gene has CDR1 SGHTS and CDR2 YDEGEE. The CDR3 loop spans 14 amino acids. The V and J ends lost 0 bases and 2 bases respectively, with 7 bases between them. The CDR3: CASSLALFTDTQYF. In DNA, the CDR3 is TGTGCCAGCAGCTTGGCGCTATTCACAGATACGCAGTATTTT. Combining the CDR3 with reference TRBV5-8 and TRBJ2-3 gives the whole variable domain EAGVTQSPTHLIKTRGQQATLRCSPISGHTSVYWYQQALGLGLQFLLWYDEGEERNRGNFPPRFSGRQFPNYSSELNVNALELEDSALYLCASSLALFTDTQYFGPGTRLTVL.

As DNA, the CDR3 is TGTGCCAGCAGCTTAGGAGCGGGAGGGGGGTACAATGAGCAGTTCTTC. Amino acid sequence: CASSLGAGGGYNEQFF. The J gene is TRBJ2-1, the V gene TRBV7-2; 10 nucleotides line up with TRBD2. Germline V lookup: CDR1 SGHTA, CDR2 FQGNSA. This CDR3 is 16 amino acids long. The V and J ends lost 1 base and 4 bases, in that order; junction bases with no gene match: 4.

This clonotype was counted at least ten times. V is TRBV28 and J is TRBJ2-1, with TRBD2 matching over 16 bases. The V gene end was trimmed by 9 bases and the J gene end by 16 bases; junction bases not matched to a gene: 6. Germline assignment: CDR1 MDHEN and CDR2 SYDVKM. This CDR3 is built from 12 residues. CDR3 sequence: CARNGTSGRAFF. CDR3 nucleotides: TGTGCCAGAAACGGGACTAGCGGGAGGGCCTTCTTC.

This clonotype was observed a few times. This chain's CDR3 is CASSLERQTTGNTIYF. The CDR3 DNA follows: TGTGCCAGCAGCTTGGAAAGACAAACCACTGGAAACACCATATATTTT. The chain joins TRBV5-4 to TRBJ1-3; D not resolved. V lost 0 bases, J lost 2 bases, and 12 bases lay in between. This CDR3 has 16 residues. Germline V gene data show CDR1 as SGHNT and CDR2 as YYREEE (reference sequence).